The clone carrying this T cell receptor (beta chain) appeared many times. Its target is unknown. Graves' hyperthyroidism was deemed stable given no ophthalmopathy progression within 18 months. This CDR3 spans 14 amino acids. The V gene end was trimmed by 5 bases and the J gene end by 5 bases; junction bases not matched to a gene: 5. Germline loops: CDR1 MNHEY, CDR2 SVGEGT. The sample comes from a study of T cells in Graves' hyperthyroidism and ophthalmopathy. Regarding the study as a whole: In validation, the model predicted ophthalmopathy. These predictions came a median about 6.2 months before onset.

There were TCR beta CDR3 regions amplified from RNA transcripts. Using the HTBI primer set, a first-round RT-PCR was run on the TCR CDR3. Each CDR3 protein gets one entry after TCRdb re-called the multiplex PCR reads with MiXCR. The sample has around 300,000 distinct CDR3 sequences, approximately 13% seen once. The sequence derives from a woman aged 30 to 39 with Graves' hyperthyroidism. This chain links TRBV6-2 or TRBV6-3 with TRBJ2-5; 10 bases align to TRBD2. Sequencing used blood. The CDR3 sequence: CASSPLAGEETQYF. Written as DNA, the CDR3 is TGTGCCAGCAGTCCCCTAGCGGGAGAGGAGACCCAGTACTTC.